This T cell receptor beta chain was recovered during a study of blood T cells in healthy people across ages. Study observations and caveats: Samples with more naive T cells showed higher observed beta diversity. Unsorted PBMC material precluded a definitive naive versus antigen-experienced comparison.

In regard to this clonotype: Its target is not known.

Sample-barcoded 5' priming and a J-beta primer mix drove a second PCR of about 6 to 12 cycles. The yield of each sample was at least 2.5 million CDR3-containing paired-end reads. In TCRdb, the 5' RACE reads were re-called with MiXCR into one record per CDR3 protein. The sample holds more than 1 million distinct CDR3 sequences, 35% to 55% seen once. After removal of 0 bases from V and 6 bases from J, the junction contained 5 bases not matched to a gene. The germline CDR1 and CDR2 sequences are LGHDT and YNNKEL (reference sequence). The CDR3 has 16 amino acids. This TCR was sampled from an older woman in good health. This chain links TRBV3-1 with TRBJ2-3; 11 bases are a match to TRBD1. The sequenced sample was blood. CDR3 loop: CASSQDLDRGLDTQYF. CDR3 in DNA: TGTGCCAGCAGCCAAGATCTGGACAGGGGGCTGGATACGCAGTATTTT.